This TCR beta chain was sequenced in a study of CD8 T cells in ankylosing spondylitis. Study outcomes and limitations: Reactive arthritis synovial fluid and blood previously showed some of these motif variants. Within ankylosing spondylitis blood, a TCR beta motif made up of several highly homologous variants appeared to be characteristic.

Looked up from germline, CDR1 is SGHRS and CDR2 is YFSETQ. J was trimmed by 5 bases and V by 4 bases; bases with no gene match: 9. There are 15 residues in the CDR3. This clonotype was seen a handful of times. Its antigen is unknown. TCRdb analysed the 5' RACE reads with MiXCR anew, one entry per CDR3 protein. This sample has roughly 700,000 distinct CDR3 sequences, with around 20% found just once. Material for sequencing was blood, either unsorted or a sorted T cell fraction (not recorded which). This chain joins TRBV5-1 and TRBJ2-3; 8 bases match TRBD2. The TCR comes from a male donor with ankylosing spondylitis. The CDR3 loop is CASSPTGGTRDTQYF. DNA of the CDR3: TGCGCCAGCAGCCCGACGGGGGGGACGAGAGATACGCAGTATTTT.